This TCR beta chain was retrieved from a study of T cell clonotyping in hematopoietic cell transplantation. For the study at large: Cytoreduction preceded collection of pretransplant recipient samples.

The protocol was immunoSEQ multiplex PCR, while the TCRdb copy is restricted to in-frame clones and leaves out a portion. The sample contains approximately 9,100 clones, roughly 80% of which appear only once. Described time point: recipient sample about 28 days before transplant, after cytoreduction. Recipients were bled about 28 days pretransplant and at posttransplant days 30, 100, 180. This TCR was recovered from a man aged 55 to 70 with acute myeloid leukemia. Some clones in this sample may be carry-over from other donors' samples. This sample comprised peripheral blood mononuclear cells, obtained before stem cell transplant.

Here the CDR3 reads CAWRYSGTTGYTF. CDR3 sequence (DNA): TGTGCCTGGAGATACTCCGGGACGACAGGCTACACCTTC. This chain uses TRBV30 with TRBJ1-2; D perhaps matches TRBD1 (5 bases). This CDR3 is built from 13 residues. CDR1 is GTSNPN and CDR2 is SVGIG in the germline V gene (reference sequence). The V end lost 3 bases, the J end lost 8 bases, and 16 bases lay between the germline ends.